These 23 T cell receptor beta chains originate from one sample sequenced in a study of identical twins. Via MiXCR, TCRdb re-called the 5' RACE reads, giving one row per CDR3 protein. The sample has hundreds of thousands of distinct CDR3 sequences, 20% to 30% seen once. These data also formed part of another study, on T cells expressing NK-cell markers.

Sequenced material: CD4+ T cells sorted from blood. These receptors were obtained from a young woman in good health.

This clonotype turned up a few times. The chain employs TRBV27 and TRBJ2-1, with no clear D. The V gene lost 10 bases and the J gene lost 10 bases, with 14 bases spanning the gap. Germline V gene sequence: CDR1 MNHEY, CDR2 SMNVEV (reference sequence). The CDR3 totals 11 residues. The CDR3 protein is CATSRWTEQFF. The CDR3, as DNA: TGTGCCACCTCGAGATGGACGGAGCAGTTCTTC.

The chain joins TRBV7-9 to TRBJ2-1, with unresolved D. Germline loops: CDR1 SEHNR, CDR2 FQNEAQ (reference sequence). This CDR3 has 16 amino acids. Trimming stripped 5 bases from V and 1 base from J, with 15 bases between. The CDR3 DNA is TGTGCCAGCAGCCACGGTTCGACACGGTCCTACAATGAGCAGTTCTTC. Encoded protein: CASSHGSTRSYNEQFF.

The rearrangement links TRBV11-2 to TRBJ1-1; 9 nucleotides align to TRBD1. The CDR3 has 15 residues. The germline V gene encodes CDR1 SGHAT and CDR2 FQNNGV. The ends lost 6 bases at V and 5 bases at J; junction bases unmatched: 10. CDR3 bases: TGTGCCAGCAGGCGACCGGGACAGGGAAGAACTGAAGCTTTCTTT. Protein: CASRRPGQGRTEAFF.

In its sample, this clonotype was seen a few times. The CDR3 DNA follows: TGTGCCAGCAGACTAGGACTAGCGAGCACGATCGAGCAGTACTTC. Translated, it gives CASRLGLASTIEQYF. The rearrangement joins TRBV12-3 or TRBV12-4 to TRBJ2-7; 9 bases fit TRBD2. This CDR3 comprises 15 residues. Losses at the gene ends were 6 bases for V and 6 bases for J; bases not matched to a gene: 12.

Only a few counts were recorded for this clonotype. The V call is TRBV30, the J call TRBJ2-5; 7 nucleotides align to TRBD2. The CDR3 consists of 15 residues. The germline V gene has CDR1 GTSNPN and CDR2 SVGIG (reference sequence). V was clipped by 2 bases and J by 4 bases; unmatched bases: 10. The CDR3 here is CAWSTSGVSRETQYF. CDR3 in DNA: TGTGCCTGGAGTACGAGCGGGGTTTCACGAGAGACCCAGTACTTC.

This clonotype appeared a few times. The chain carries TRBV20-1 and TRBJ2-1; 7 bases agree with TRBD2. CDR3 size: 13 residues. Trimming cost V 3 bases and J 6 bases; bases outside gene matches: 5. In germline, CDR1 is DFQATT, CDR2 SNEGSKA (reference sequence). The CDR3: CSASLAGVNEQFF. The CDR3 DNA reads as TGCAGTGCTAGTCTGGCGGGGGTCAATGAGCAGTTCTTC.

The chain recombines TRBV15 with TRBJ2-3; TRBD2 matches 9 bases. Germline CDR1 reads LNHNV; CDR2 reads YYDKDF (reference sequence). J gave up 0 bases and V 1 base, and 2 bases lay outside the gene matches. CDR3 length: 16 amino acids. This CDR3 reads CATSRGSGGSTDTQYF. The CDR3 region has the DNA TGTGCCACCAGCAGAGGCAGCGGGGGGAGCACAGATACGCAGTATTTT. The full variable domain, its missing parts supplied by reference TRBV15 and TRBJ2-3, is DAMVIQNPRYQVTQFGKPVTLSCSQTLNHNVMYWYQQKSSQAPKLLFHYYDKDFNNEADTPDNFQSRRPNTSFCFLDIRSPGLGDTAMYLCATSRGSGGSTDTQYFGPGTRLTVL.

This clonotype was detected many times. At one of its ends the junction is not consistent with the germline gene, which may arise from a read error. The J gene is TRBJ2-3, the V gene TRBV7-2; D call uncertain. CDR1 and CDR2 (germline): SGHTA, FQGNSA. The CDR3 has 14 amino acids. DNA for the CDR3: TGTGCCAGCACCTTACCTTCTAGCACAGATACGCAGTATTTT. As protein: CASTLPSSTDTQYF.

This clonotype was counted a few times. CDR3 in amino acids: CASSSDTSGSWVTDTQYF. The DNA of the CDR3 is TGTGCCAGCAGCTCAGACACTAGCGGGAGTTGGGTCACAGATACGCAGTATTTT. The chain has TRBV9 and TRBJ2-3, with 11 positions matching TRBD2. The CDR3 loop spans 18 amino acids. Germline assignment: CDR1 SGDLS and CDR2 YYNGEE. The V gene end was trimmed by 4 bases and the J gene end by 2 bases; junction bases not matched to a gene: 12.

The chain employs TRBV6-1 and TRBJ1-5; D might be TRBD1 (6 bases). The germline CDR1 and CDR2 sequences are MNHNS and SASEGT. V gave up 6 bases and J gave up 2 bases, with 14 bases separating them. CDR3 size: 15 residues. The CDR3 region is CASREIRGGNQPQHF. CDR3 nucleotide sequence: TGTGCCAGCAGGGAAATCAGGGGTGGCAATCAGCCCCAGCATTTT.

This chain links TRBV6-2 or TRBV6-3 with TRBJ2-1; 11 nucleotides match TRBD2. The CDR3 totals 14 residues. V was pared by 6 bases and J by 9 bases, with 7 bases of the junction left unmatched. Germline V gives CDR1 MNHEY, CDR2 SVGEGT. Here the CDR3 reads CASRTSGSRREQFF. The DNA of the CDR3 is TGTGCCAGCAGAACTAGCGGGAGTCGTCGTGAGCAGTTCTTC.

This clonotype was counted between two and nine times. The chain carries TRBV7-9 and TRBJ2-3; D may be TRBD1 or TRBD2 (6 bases each). Trimming removed 8 bases at V and 6 bases at J, with 18 bases between. The CDR3 has 14 amino acids. Germline V lookup: CDR1 SEHNR, CDR2 FQNEAQ (reference sequence). This CDR3 is CASVTGASWDTQYF. CDR3 DNA sequence: TGTGCCAGCGTCACGGGGGCCTCATGGGATACGCAGTATTTT.

The genes are TRBV5-6 and TRBJ2-7, with 8 bases matching TRBD2. The CDR3 length is 15 residues. Trimming removed 4 bases from V and 3 bases from J; junction bases left unmatched: 9. Germline CDR1 SGHDT, CDR2 YYEEEE. Here the CDR3 reads CASSPTTRGDYEQYF. The CDR3 DNA follows: TGTGCCAGCAGCCCTACAACGCGGGGGGACTACGAGCAGTACTTC.

This clonotype was counted a few times. The V gene is TRBV5-1, the J gene TRBJ2-3, with 8 bases lining up with TRBD2. V lost 6 bases and J lost 0; bases outside the gene matches: 3. Germline V gene lookup returns CDR1 SGHRS and CDR2 YFSETQ. The CDR3 is 14 residues long. CDR3 residues: CASTRGGSTDTQYF. For the CDR3, the DNA is TGCGCCAGCACCCGCGGGGGGAGCACAGATACGCAGTATTTT.

This clonotype was counted many times. The V and J genes are TRBV27 and TRBJ2-1; 14 bases align to TRBD2. Trimming removed 4 bases from V and 0 bases from J; junction bases left unmatched: 11. From germline, CDR1 is MNHEY and CDR2 SMNVEV (reference sequence). The CDR3 sequence is 20 residues long. The CDR3 bases are TGTGCCAGCAGTTCCCTCGGGACTAGCGGGGGCAAGAGCTCCTACAATGAGCAGTTCTTC. Translation: CASSSLGTSGGKSSYNEQFF.

This clonotype showed up just a few times. This chain joins TRBV6-2 or TRBV6-3 and TRBJ2-1; TRBD1 matches 8 bases. Unmatched junction bases numbered 8, after V lost 2 bases and J lost 8 bases. This CDR3 is built from 15 residues. CDR1 and CDR2 from the germline V gene are MNHEY and SVGEGT. CDR3 nucleotides: TGTGCCAGCAGTTACGGGGGACAGACAGGGGATGAGCAGTTCTTC. Amino acid sequence: CASSYGGQTGDEQFF.

In its sample, this clonotype was seen a few times. The rearrangement joins TRBV6-5 to TRBJ2-6; D is unresolved. V lost 1 base, J lost 0 bases, and 7 bases lay in between. The CDR3 is made up of 16 amino acids. CDR1 and CDR2 (germline): MNHEY, SVGAGI. DNA for the CDR3: TGTGCCAGCAGTTACTTCGGGTCCTCTGGGGCCAACGTCCTGACTTTC. Its translation: CASSYFGSSGANVLTF.

The table lists this clonotype with a few counts. The chain has TRBV20-1 and TRBJ2-3; unclear D gene. Germline assignment: CDR1 DFQATT and CDR2 SNEGSKA (reference sequence). The V end was cut by 6 bases, the J end by 2 bases, with 9 bases between. This CDR3 is 12 amino acids long. CDR3 amino acids: CSAVLFTDTQYF. The CDR3 bases are TGCAGTGCCGTCCTCTTCACAGATACGCAGTATTTT.

The gene calls are TRBV5-1 and TRBJ2-3, with a tentative D call TRBD2 (6 bases). Trimming took off 0 bases at V and 0 bases at J, with 17 bases between the two ends. The CDR3 spans 18 residues. Germline lookup yields CDR1 SGHRS and CDR2 YFSETQ. The CDR3 nucleotides read TGCGCCAGCAGCTTGGAAGGTAGCGGCATCAGTAGCACAGATACGCAGTATTTT. It specifies CASSLEGSGISSTDTQYF.

The V call is TRBV3-1, the J call TRBJ2-3; no firm D call. In germline, CDR1 is LGHDT, CDR2 YNNKEL (reference sequence). The V end lost 2 bases, the J end lost 4 bases, and 10 bases lay between the germline ends. The CDR3 runs to 14 residues. CDR3 loop: CASSQFLVPDTQYF. The CDR3 DNA reads TGTGCCAGCAGCCAATTCCTAGTTCCAGATACGCAGTATTTT.

The genes are TRBV10-3 and TRBJ1-4; D remains ambiguous. Germline V CDR1 and CDR2: ENHRY, SYGVKD. The CDR3 has 14 residues. V was pared by 3 bases and J by 4 bases, with 9 bases between. DNA of the CDR3: TGTGCCATCAGTGAATCAGATATTAATGAAAAACTGTTTTTT. Residues: CAISESDINEKLFF.

This clonotype was observed a few times. V usage is TRBV10-3 and J usage is TRBJ2-3; D ambiguous. V was trimmed by 2 bases and J by 0 bases, leaving 3 bases between them. This CDR3 contains 13 residues. Germline CDR1 reads ENHRY; CDR2 reads SYGVKD. In DNA, the CDR3 is TGTGCCATCAGTGAGCCCAGCACAGATACGCAGTATTTT. Its protein is CAISEPSTDTQYF.

CDR3 residues: CASSYSASTEAFF. CDR3 nucleotide sequence: TGTGCCAGCAGTTACTCCGCCTCCACTGAAGCTTTCTTT. The rearrangement joins TRBV6-2 or TRBV6-3 to TRBJ1-1, with D hard to call. Germline CDR1 is MNHEY and CDR2 is SVGEGT. V shed 0 bases and J shed 4 bases, with 6 bases lying between them. The length of the CDR3 is 13 residues.